Listed below are T cell receptor beta chains from one sample, sequenced in a study of blood T cells in healthy people across ages. TCRdb itself ran the 5' RACE reads through MiXCR, one entry per CDR3 protein. The data hold roughly 2 million distinct CDR3 sequences, with about 49% observed a single time. Sequencing was done on a sample of blood. These receptors were obtained from a woman between 35 and 50 years old in good health. Each CDR3 is given with its conserved first and last residue.

v_gene	len	j_gene	CDR3aa
TRBV5-1	15	TRBJ2-5	CASSFRAGGQETQYF
TRBV29-1	12	TRBJ1-1	CSVVGADTEAFF
TRBV4-2	15	.	CASSQETSVVYEQYF
TRBV5-1	13	.	CASFRDSVDEQYF
TRBV14	12	TRBJ2-1	CASSQDLYEQFF
TRBV27	16	TRBJ1-2	CASSLYRTGHLYGYTF
TRBV10-2	18	TRBJ2-7	CASSVTSRGPGKFYEQYF
TRBV6-1	14	TRBJ2-2	CASGDRGWSGELFF
TRBV29-1	13	TRBJ2-1	CSGTGHGRDEQFF
TRBV5-6	16	TRBJ2-1	CASSLGAGTGWHEQFF
TRBV7-2	17	TRBJ2-5	CASSLGHRVPYQETQYF
TRBV7-9	14	TRBJ2-7	CAGSLADRGYEQYF
TRBV12-3/TRBV12-4	14	TRBJ2-7	CASSLGNRNYEQYF
TRBV7-9	15	TRBJ1-2	CASSYIGRWLEGYTF
TRBV4-3	19	TRBJ2-5	CASSQDRPSGGVYQETQYF
TRBV6-2/TRBV6-3	14	TRBJ2-1	CASSYLRGRNEQFF
TRBV27	16	TRBJ1-5	CASSLRMIGGTQPQHF
TRBV6-1	15	TRBJ2-1	CASSDLLSSYNEQFF
TRBV29-1	12	TRBJ2-5	CSVGQKQETQYF
TRBV5-1	17	TRBJ2-3	CASSLAELAGTADTQYF
TRBV2	14	TRBJ2-6	CASKGVSGANVLTF
TRBV6-6	16	TRBJ2-1	CASSLGQGISYNEQFF
TRBV28	17	.	CASSFSRFGGGSETQYF
TRBV9	15	TRBJ2-5	CASSVVGGAGETQYF
TRBV5-1	14	TRBJ2-3	CASSLARASDTQYF
TRBV20-1	15	TRBJ2-4	CSARNPGSGKNIQYF
TRBV7-2	17	TRBJ2-4	CASSLVVDLLAENIQYF
TRBV20-1	13	TRBJ2-7	CSAKRDLSYEQYF
TRBV27	15	TRBJ1-5	CASSLGTGGGQPQHF
TRBV6-2/TRBV6-3	14	TRBJ2-7	CASSYLQGVDEQYF
TRBV6-1	17	TRBJ2-4	CASSPLGLAVAKNIQYF
TRBV21-1	13	.	CASSKGHPYEQYF
TRBV11-3	15	TRBJ2-4	CASSSKHGEGGIQYF
TRBV3-1	13	TRBJ2-5	CASSPHSDSVQYF
TRBV24-1	13	TRBJ2-6	CATGTSGANVLTF
TRBV12-3/TRBV12-4	16	TRBJ2-3	CASSPPGQGVPDTQYF
TRBV7-6	15	TRBJ2-7	CASSLAPDTRYEQYF
TRBV7-2	12	TRBJ2-3	CASGAGVDTQYF
TRBV7-2	13	TRBJ2-3	CASSLQGEYTQYF
TRBV4-2	11	TRBJ1-4	CASRGTEKLFF
TRBV20-1	13	.	CSARWRLGETQYF
TRBV4-2	16	TRBJ2-1	CASSQVGQVGLDEQFF
TRBV27	14	TRBJ2-1	CASSLLSGGFEQFF
TRBV3-1	15	TRBJ1-1	CASSLGLQLNTEAFF
TRBV3-1	17	TRBJ2-7	CASSQGPWTSDSYEQYF
TRBV24-1	16	TRBJ2-2	CATSDPKMGHPGELFF
TRBV7-2	11	.	CASSSDYIQYF
TRBV21-1	15	TRBJ2-1	CASSKFTSSYNEQFF
TRBV11-2	14	TRBJ2-3	CASSFSKSTDTQYF
TRBV28	14	TRBJ1-6	CASSEDRESSPLHF
TRBV7-2	13	TRBJ2-7	CASSPRYNYEQYF
TRBV20-1	13	TRBJ1-1	CSASYTGKAEAFF
TRBV7-2	16	TRBJ2-3	CASSLTSGGASDTQYF